Listed below are T cell receptor beta chains from one sample, sequenced in a study of blood T cell repertoires in COVID-19. Sequencing used immunoSEQ multiplex PCR; TCRdb keeps in-frame clones, though not all of them. Of a few hundred thousand clones listed, about 85% were seen once; the top ten hold about 20%. Input material: peripheral blood. Receptors were obtained from a man younger than 45 with active or convalescent COVID-19. Both conserved end residues are part of each CDR3. A D gene is named only where the DNA matches it firmly. Clone size is stated in some rows and not others, as once, few, many or a class when expanded.

>.|TRBJ1-1|TRBD1|TRBV19
TGTGCCAGTACCCGGGACAGGGGCGCGGAGAACACTGAAGCTTTCTTT
CASTRDRGAENTEAFF
>once|TRBJ1-2|.|TRBV11-2
TGTGCCAGCAGGCACACAGGAAACTATGGCTACACCTTC
CASRHTGNYGYTF
>once|TRBJ1-1|TRBD1|TRBV6-5
TGTGCCAGCATAGGACAGGGGGGCGCTGAAGCTTTCTTT
CASIGQGGAEAFF
>.|TRBJ1-4|TRBD1|TRBV7-9
TGTGCCAGCGCCGACGGCCTACATCGGGACAGCCCAAATGAAAAACTGTTTTTT
CASADGLHRDSPNEKLFF
>.|TRBJ2-3|TRBD2|TRBV7-2
TGTGCCAGCAGCTTAGTCCCGACTAGCGGGCTTAGGCCAGATACGCAGTATTTT
CASSLVPTSGLRPDTQYF
>few|TRBJ1-2|.|TRBV28
TGTGCCAGCAGCTGGGAGGGTCCTAACTATGGCTACACCTTC
CASSWEGPNYGYTF
>.|TRBJ1-4|.|TRBV25-1
TGTGCCAGCAGTGGGGACTTCTTCGAGGCTGAAAAACTGTTTTTT
CASSGDFFEAEKLFF
>.|TRBJ2-3|.|TRBV7-9
TGTGCCAGCAGCTTACCACTAGGGTTCCCCGAAGATACGCAGTATTTT
CASSLPLGFPEDTQYF
>once|TRBJ1-2|.|TRBV14
TGTGCCAGCAGCCAAGACGGGGACATCGCCTATGGCTACACCTTC
CASSQDGDIAYGYTF
>few|TRBJ2-3|TRBD2|TRBV9
TGTGCCAGCAGCGCTCCCCCGAGACTGCGGGAGGGTAGCACAGATACGCAGTATTTT
CASSAPPRLREGSTDTQYF
>.|TRBJ2-3|TRBD1|TRBV15
TGTGCCACCAGCAGACACAGACAGGGGACAGATACGCAGTATTTT
CATSRHRQGTDTQYF
>.|TRBJ2-7|.|TRBV27
TGTGCCAGCAGTTATGACGGGAGCTACGAGCAGTACTTC
CASSYDGSYEQYF
>.|TRBJ2-2|TRBD2|TRBV24-1
TGTGCCACCCGTGGGGGGGGGACCCCCGGAACCGGGGAGCTGTTTTTT
CATRGGGTPGTGELFF
>few|TRBJ2-3|TRBD2|TRBV24-1
TGTGCCACCAGTGACCCGCTAGCGGGAGGAGCAGATACGCAGTATTTT
CATSDPLAGGADTQYF
>once|TRBJ2-6|.|TRBV11-3
TGTGCCAGCAGCTTTCGAGGGTCTGGGGCCAACGTCCTGACTTTC
CASSFRGSGANVLTF
>.|TRBJ2-1|TRBD2|TRBV7-2
TGTGCCAGCAGCCCAAGGACTAGCGGGGGGGATGAGCAGTTCTTC
CASSPRTSGGDEQFF
>.|TRBJ1-6|.|TRBV7-6
TGTGCCAGCAGCTTAGGCGGCTCACCCCTCCACTTT
CASSLGGSPLHF
>.|TRBJ2-7|.|TRBV5-1
TGCGCCAGCAGCCCTGGTGGGGCAGAGAGAACGTTCGAGCAGTACTTC
CASSPGGAERTFEQYF
>.|TRBJ2-5|.|TRBV11-3
TGTGCCAGCAGCCTAACTTCAGGGTCTCGGGAGACCCAGTACTTC
CASSLTSGSRETQYF
>.|TRBJ2-7|.|TRBV11-2
TGTGCCAGCAGCTCGGGGGTCCCCTACGAGCAGTACTTC
CASSSGVPYEQYF
>.|TRBJ2-4|TRBD1|TRBV5-4
TGTGCCAGCAGCTATGGGACAGGGGGGGCCCGGGCCAAAAACATTCAGTACTTC
CASSYGTGGARAKNIQYF
>.|TRBJ2-2|.|TRBV5-6
TGTGCCAGCAGTTTAGGGGCCCTGAACACCGGGGAGCTGTTTTTT
CASSLGALNTGELFF
>once|TRBJ1-2|.|TRBV19
TGTGCCAGTAGTGAGGATTATGGCTACACCTTC
CASSEDYGYTF
>.|TRBJ2-1|TRBD2|TRBV3-1/TRBV3-2
TGTGCCAGCAGCCCTCGATTGGCGGGGGGGCCGAGCTACAATGAGCAGTTCTTC
CASSPRLAGGPSYNEQFF
>.|TRBJ1-6|.|TRBV19
TGTGCCAGTAAGATTAGCTCCTATAATTCACCCCTCCACTTT
CASKISSYNSPLHF
>.|TRBJ2-3|.|TRBV5-4
TGTGCCAGCAGCCCTGATGGACTGAATACGCAGTATTTT
CASSPDGLNTQYF
>.|TRBJ1-6|.|TRBV13
TGTGCCAGCAGCTTCCTTTCGGGGAAGGATCGCCCACCCCTCCACTTT
CASSFLSGKDRPPLHF
>few|TRBJ1-2|.|TRBV4-2
TGTGCCAGCAGCCACCCCGGGGGGAACGCCTATGGCTACACCTTC
CASSHPGGNAYGYTF
>.|TRBJ1-1|.|TRBV29-1
TGCAGCGCCCTCTGGGGCAGGACTGAAGCTTTCTTT
CSALWGRTEAFF
>.|TRBJ2-5|.|TRBV7-2
TGTGCCAGCAGCTTTGGACTGACGCAAGAGACCCAGTACTTC
CASSFGLTQETQYF
>few|TRBJ1-1|.|TRBV20-1
TGCAGTGCCAGTACTAACGCGGAGGCTTTCTTT
CSASTNAEAFF
>.|TRBJ1-4|.|TRBV10-1
TGCGCCACCCACGTTGCGGGGGCGCGAAGGAGGAATGAAAAACTGTTTTTT
CATHVAGARRRNEKLFF
>.|TRBJ1-6|.|TRBV7-2
TGTGCCAGCAGCTTGTCCTACCATAATTCACCCCTCCACTTT
CASSLSYHNSPLHF